This TCR beta chain was captured in a study of blood T cell repertoires in COVID-19. Study at large: T cells, B-cell-depleted T cells, or PBMCs supplied cDNA or gDNA.

CDR1 is SNHLY and CDR2 is FYNNEI in the germline V gene. V gave up 6 bases and J gave up 8 bases; unmatched junction bases: 6. The CDR3 sequence is 14 residues long. The method was immunoSEQ multiplex PCR; TCRdb's version includes in-frame clones alone and lacks a portion of them. This sample has 75,000 to 100,000 clones, with 70% to 90% found just once. This clonotype was obtained from a man between 65 and 79 years old with acute or convalescent COVID-19. The chain links TRBV2 to TRBJ1-6; TRBD1 agrees at 8 bases. The specimen was peripheral blood. DNA for the CDR3: TGTGCCAGCAGCATAGACAGGGGTTATTCACCCCTCCACTTT. Translation gives CASSIDRGYSPLHF.